These 31 T cell receptor beta chains were sequenced from one sample in a study of T cell responses to AZD1222 COVID-19 vaccine. Clones were sequenced by immunoSEQ multiplex PCR, and TCRdb holds only the in-frame ones, with some missing. This sample has 110,000 or so clones; about 88% occur once, and the top ten carry roughly a sixth. This specimen consisted of peripheral blood, obtained on day 0 of AZD1222 vaccination. The receptors originated from an adult in good health.

The chain joins TRBV27 to TRBJ1-5, with D possibly being TRBD1 (5 bases). CDR1 MNHEY and CDR2 SMNVEV come from the germline V gene (reference sequence). Trimming removed 4 bases at V and 3 bases at J, with 13 bases between. The CDR3 extends over 15 amino acids. This CDR3 is CASSSKGALNQPQHF. The CDR3 DNA follows: TGTGCCAGCAGTTCCAAAGGGGCCCTCAATCAGCCCCAGCATTTT.

This sequence joins TRBV2 and TRBJ2-2, with D unclear. Between the trimmed V and J ends, which lost 4 bases and 3 bases, there was a span of 6 bases. The CDR3 length is 13 residues. Germline-derived CDR1 and CDR2 are SNHLY and FYNNEI. CDR3 loop: CASSGRDTGELFF. CDR3 DNA: TGTGCCAGCAGTGGGCGTGACACCGGGGAGCTGTTTTTT.

The chain employs TRBV6-2 or TRBV6-3 and TRBJ2-4; the D call may be TRBD1 or TRBD2 (5 bases each). CDR3 size: 16 residues. Germline V gives CDR1 MNHEY, CDR2 SVGEGT. V was pared by 4 bases and J by 8 bases, with 21 bases between. The CDR3 region has the DNA TGTGCCAGCAGTTTAGACCGGGACCCCTCAGGTGACATTCAGTACTTC. It translates to CASSLDRDPSGDIQYF.

The chain couples TRBV28 to TRBJ2-3; D assignment may be TRBD1 or TRBD2 (5 bases each). Between the trimmed V and J ends, which lost 8 bases and 0 bases, there was a span of 15 bases. CDR3 length: 15 amino acids. Looked up from germline, CDR1 is MDHEN and CDR2 is SYDVKM. CDR3 nucleotide sequence: TGTGCCAGCCTGACACGGGACGGTAGCACAGATACGCAGTATTTT. Translating it yields CASLTRDGSTDTQYF.

V and J are TRBV9 and TRBJ2-3; 10 bases agree with TRBD2. This CDR3 contains 14 residues. Germline V CDR1 and CDR2: SGDLS, YYNGEE. The junction had 5 bases not matched to a gene; V was cut back by 0 bases and J by 10 bases. CDR3 protein: CASSVDPSGRAQYF. The CDR3 DNA follows: TGTGCCAGCAGCGTAGACCCTAGCGGGAGAGCGCAGTATTTT.

The chain uses TRBV24-1 and TRBJ2-1, with 7 bases that match TRBD2. This CDR3 comprises 16 residues. From germline, CDR1 is KGHDR and CDR2 SFDVKD. With V trimmed by 4 bases and J by 6 bases, 11 bases remained unmatched. CDR3 coding DNA: TGTGCCACCAGTGACCCGACTAGCAGGGCGGGCAATGAGCAGTTCTTC. It specifies CATSDPTSRAGNEQFF.

This clone was picked up one time. This chain joins TRBV7-9 and TRBJ1-1, with D unclear. Germline V gene sequence: CDR1 SEHNR, CDR2 FQNEAQ (reference sequence). Trimming removed 0 bases from V and 8 bases from J, with 13 bases in between. The CDR3 is 14 residues long. In nucleotides, the CDR3 is TGTGCCAGCAGCTTAGCGAAGAGGGAGCGCGAAGCTTTCTTT. Encoded protein: CASSLAKREREAFF.

The chain combines TRBV7-8 with TRBJ2-2; no clear D. This CDR3 contains 14 residues. The V gene lost 4 bases and the J gene lost 7 bases, with 13 bases spanning the gap. Per germline, CDR1 SGHVS and CDR2 FQNEAQ. CDR3 sequence: CASSSRRVDGELFF. As DNA, the CDR3 is TGTGCCAGCAGCTCCCGTCGGGTTGACGGGGAGCTGTTTTTT.

Written as DNA, the CDR3 is TGTGCCAGCTCACCGCGACGGGAGGATGGCTACACCTTC. Protein: CASSPRREDGYTF. The genes are TRBV18 and TRBJ1-2; D unresolved. There are 13 residues in the CDR3. V was trimmed by 3 bases and J by 6 bases, leaving 11 bases between them. In germline, CDR1 is KGHSH, CDR2 LQKENI.

This chain connects TRBV5-1 to TRBJ2-2; no firm D call. The CDR3 loop spans 16 amino acids. V was pared by 3 bases and J by 1 base, with 13 bases between. Per the germline V gene, CDR1 is SGHRS and CDR2 is YFSETQ. CDR3 nucleotide sequence: TGCGCCAGCAGCTCGCCTACCCCCCAGAACACCGGGGAGCTGTTTTTT. Amino acid sequence: CASSSPTPQNTGELFF.

This chain links TRBV6-2 or TRBV6-3 with TRBJ1-4; TRBD1 matches 8 bases. Trimming at V came to 0 bases and at J to 8 bases, leaving 5 bases not matched to a gene. The CDR3 is made up of 15 amino acids. CDR1 and CDR2 (germline): MNHEY, SVGEGT. CDR3 loop: CASSYSRGLSEKLFF. The CDR3 DNA follows: TGTGCCAGCAGTTACTCCAGGGGGCTGAGCGAAAAACTGTTTTTT.

This clone was seen only once. This CDR3 reads CASSLTSGGVHEQFF. The CDR3 coding sequence is TGTGCCAGCAGCTTGACTAGCGGGGGGGTCCATGAGCAGTTCTTC. V gene TRBV3-1 (or the pseudogene TRBV3-2) combines with J gene TRBJ2-1; 14 nucleotides agree with TRBD2. Losses at the gene ends were 5 bases for V and 8 bases for J; bases not matched to a gene: 5. CDR1 is LGHDT and CDR2 is YNNKEL in the germline V gene (reference sequence). This CDR3 is built from 15 residues.

J is TRBJ2-5 and V is TRBV5-6; 11 nucleotides line up with TRBD2. The length of the CDR3 is 15 residues. Germline V gene sequence: CDR1 SGHDT, CDR2 YYEEEE. The trim removed 4 bases at V and 3 bases at J, leaving 5 bases unmatched. CDR3 sequence (DNA): TGTGCCAGCAGCAGTTTGACTAGCGGGGAAGAGACCCAGTACTTC. It translates to CASSSLTSGEETQYF.

The J gene is TRBJ1-6, the V gene TRBV4-2, with 10 bases matching TRBD1. Germline V lookup: CDR1 LGHNA, CDR2 YNFKEQ. J was trimmed by 10 bases and V by 5 bases; bases with no gene match: 5. This CDR3 contains 14 residues. CDR3 sequence (DNA): TGTGCCAGCAGCTCCGGGACAGGGGAATCACCCCTCCACTTT. Protein product: CASSSGTGESPLHF.

The chain has TRBV6-1 and TRBJ1-6, with D uncertain. Germline CDR1 and CDR2: MNHNS and SASEGT. Trimming stripped 2 bases from V and 4 bases from J, with 0 bases between. The CDR3 covers 12 residues. In DNA, the CDR3 is TGTGCCAGCAGTGAATATAATTCACCCCTCCACTTT. Translation: CASSEYNSPLHF.

This chain connects TRBV7-3 to TRBJ2-1; D is perhaps TRBD2 (6 bases). V lost 1 base to trimming and J lost 0 bases, with 10 bases between them. The CDR3 contains 16 residues. The germline CDR1 and CDR2 sequences are SGHTA and FQGTGA. The CDR3: CASSLSLASSYNEQFF. The DNA for the CDR3 is TGTGCCAGCAGCTTAAGCCTAGCGAGCTCCTACAATGAGCAGTTCTTC. Complete variable domain (other parts from reference TRBV7-3 and TRBJ2-1): GAGVSQTPSNKVTEKGKYVELRCDPISGHTALYWYRQSLGQGPEFLIYFQGTGAADDSGLPNDRFFAVRPEGSVSTLKIQRTERGDSAVYLCASSLSLASSYNEQFFGPGTRLTVL.

This chain uses TRBV6-6 with TRBJ1-1, with TRBD1 as a possible D gene (5 bases). This CDR3 comprises 14 residues. Looked up from germline, CDR1 is MNHNY and CDR2 is SVGAGI (reference sequence). V lost 7 bases, J lost 0 bases, and 12 bases lay in between. This chain's CDR3 is CASIGVRMNTEAFF. The CDR3 DNA reads as TGTGCCAGCATAGGGGTGAGAATGAACACTGAAGCTTTCTTT.

The V gene is TRBV11-2, the J gene TRBJ1-4; D is unclear. This CDR3 has 12 amino acids. CDR1 is SGHAT and CDR2 is FQNNGV in the germline V gene. V dropped 5 bases and J dropped 5 bases, with 6 bases sitting between them. The CDR3 protein is CASSRFNEKLFF. CDR3 nucleotide sequence: TGTGCCAGCAGCCGTTTCAATGAAAAACTGTTTTTT.

This clone was seen only once. The genes are TRBV6-1 and TRBJ2-7, with TRBD2 matching 10 bases. V shed 4 bases and J 4 bases; nucleotides not matched to a gene: 13. This CDR3 has 17 amino acids. Germline-derived CDR1 and CDR2 are MNHNS and SASEGT. The CDR3 loop reads CASSVLSASGSRYEQYV. The CDR3 DNA reads as TGTGCCAGCAGTGTATTGTCGGCTAGCGGGAGTAGGTACGAGCAGTACGTC.

The rearrangement uses TRBV27 and TRBJ2-7, with TRBD2 matching 10 bases. V shed 5 bases, J shed 2 bases, and the junction held 3 bases outside the gene matches. Germline V gives CDR1 MNHEY, CDR2 SMNVEV (reference sequence). CDR3 length: 14 residues. The CDR3 loop reads CASSRTSGAYEQYV. The CDR3 coding sequence is TGTGCCAGCAGTCGGACTAGCGGCGCCTACGAGCAGTACGTC.

The CDR3 loop is CASSDGQGYHEQFF. CDR3 DNA: TGTGCCAGCAGTGATGGTCAGGGGTACCATGAGCAGTTCTTC. The V and J genes are TRBV6-1 and TRBJ2-1; a possible D gene is TRBD1 (6 bases). The CDR3 covers 14 residues. With 3 bases removed from V and 8 bases from J, the gap between germline ends came to 14 bases. CDR1 and CDR2 from the germline V gene are MNHNS and SASEGT.

The chain couples TRBV4-2 to TRBJ1-2; the D gene is possibly TRBD1 (6 bases). The CDR3 consists of 17 residues. V was shortened by 0 bases and J by 2 bases, with 16 bases between the two germline ends. CDR1 is LGHNA and CDR2 is YNFKEQ in the germline V gene. In DNA, the CDR3 is TGTGCCAGCAGCCAAGATTTGAGGGGGGAGGTAAACTATGGCTACACCTTC. Protein product: CASSQDLRGEVNYGYTF.

V gene TRBV19 combines with J gene TRBJ1-5; perhaps TRBD1 as D (5 bases). The CDR3 runs to 14 residues. V was pared by 7 bases and J by 5 bases, with 15 bases between. Looked up from germline, CDR1 is LNHDA and CDR2 is SQIVND (reference sequence). The CDR3 here is CASTLGTDHQPQHF. The CDR3 DNA reads TGTGCCAGTACCCTAGGGACCGACCATCAGCCCCAGCATTTT.

The chain has TRBV30 and TRBJ2-1; 7 bases fit TRBD1. This CDR3 has 15 amino acids. CDR1 and CDR2 (germline): GTSNPN, SVGIG (reference sequence). After removal of 5 bases from V and 7 bases from J, the junction contained 14 bases not matched to a gene. This chain's CDR3 is CAWGATGARVNEQFF. In DNA form, the CDR3 reads TGTGCCTGGGGAGCTACAGGGGCGCGCGTAAATGAGCAGTTCTTC.

This chain links TRBV27 with TRBJ1-1; maybe TRBD1 (6 bases). Germline CDR1 and CDR2: MNHEY and SMNVEV (reference sequence). CDR3 length equals 14 residues. Trimming took 1 base from V and 4 from J, leaving 10 bases between them. This CDR3 is CASSLWGAGTEAFF. The CDR3 bases are TGTGCCAGCAGTTTATGGGGGGCAGGCACTGAAGCTTTCTTT.

The V and J genes are TRBV6-4 and TRBJ2-2, with a weak D call TRBD1 (6 bases). CDR3 length equals 13 residues. Germline V CDR1 and CDR2: MRHNA, SNTAGT. Between the trimmed V and J ends, which lost 3 bases and 5 bases, there was a span of 7 bases. CDR3 in amino acids: CASSEQGTGELFF. CDR3 DNA: TGTGCCAGCAGTGAACAGGGTACCGGGGAGCTGTTTTTT.

This chain joins TRBV3-1 (or the pseudogene TRBV3-2) and TRBJ1-6, with 8 bases fitting TRBD1. This CDR3 contains 14 residues. The V gene's germline CDR1 is LGHDT and CDR2 YNNKEL (reference sequence). V lost 3 bases and J lost 7; bases outside the gene matches: 2. CDR3 loop: CASSQHRGNSPLHF. DNA for the CDR3: TGTGCCAGCAGCCAGCACAGGGGGAATTCACCCCTCCACTTT.

This clone was counted once. The gene calls are TRBV11-3 and TRBJ1-6, with 8 positions matching TRBD1. The CDR3 runs to 16 residues. Germline lookup yields CDR1 SGHNT and CDR2 YENEEA. V was pared by 4 bases and J by 6 bases, with 8 bases of the junction left unmatched. The chain's CDR3 is CASSSRDRGRNSPLHF. In DNA form, the CDR3 reads TGTGCCAGCAGCTCCCGAGACAGGGGTCGTAATTCACCCCTCCACTTT.

The V call is TRBV13, the J call TRBJ1-2, with D perhaps matching TRBD1 (5 bases). Germline V gene data show CDR1 as PRHDT and CDR2 as FYEKMQ (reference sequence). This CDR3 has 12 residues. With 3 bases removed from V and 7 bases from J, the gap between germline ends came to 9 bases. Here the CDR3 reads CASSLGRAGYTF. The CDR3 DNA sequence: TGTGCCAGCAGCTTGGGCAGGGCTGGCTACACCTTC.

This chain links TRBV6-5 with TRBJ1-6; D may be TRBD1 (6 bases). The CDR3 is 15 residues long. The V end was cut by 7 bases, the J end by 7 bases, with 17 bases between. Per germline, CDR1 MNHEY and CDR2 SVGAGI. This chain's CDR3 is CASNPDRLTNSPLHF. CDR3 DNA: TGTGCCAGCAACCCCGACAGGTTGACGAATTCACCCCTCCACTTT.

The gene calls are TRBV18 and TRBJ1-6; a possible D gene is TRBD1 (6 bases). Germline V gene sequence: CDR1 KGHSH, CDR2 LQKENI. This CDR3 comprises 17 residues. V was pared by 2 bases and J by 7 bases, with 18 bases between. The CDR3 protein is CASSPIGGVQMNSPLHF. In DNA form, the CDR3 reads TGTGCCAGCTCACCAATCGGGGGCGTCCAGATGAATTCACCCCTCCACTTT.